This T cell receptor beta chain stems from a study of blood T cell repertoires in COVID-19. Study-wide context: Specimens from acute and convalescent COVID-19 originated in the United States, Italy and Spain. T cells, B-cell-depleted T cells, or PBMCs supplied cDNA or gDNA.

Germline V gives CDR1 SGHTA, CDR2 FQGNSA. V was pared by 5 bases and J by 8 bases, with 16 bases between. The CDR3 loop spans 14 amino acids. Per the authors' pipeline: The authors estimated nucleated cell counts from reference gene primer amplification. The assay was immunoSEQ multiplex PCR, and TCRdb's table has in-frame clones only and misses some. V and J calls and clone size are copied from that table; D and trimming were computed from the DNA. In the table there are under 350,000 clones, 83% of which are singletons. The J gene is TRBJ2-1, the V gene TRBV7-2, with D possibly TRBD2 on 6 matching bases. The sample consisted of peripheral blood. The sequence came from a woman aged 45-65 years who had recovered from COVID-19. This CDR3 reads CASSPGTPPHEQFF. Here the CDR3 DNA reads TGTGCCAGCAGCCCCGGGACTCCCCCCCATGAGCAGTTCTTC.